These T cell receptor beta chains were read from a single sample in a study of blood T cell repertoires in COVID-19. Method: immunoSEQ multiplex PCR; TCRdb's copy keeps in-frame clones and lacks some. The table records more than 20,000 clones, 75% to 95% of them present only once. Sequencing was performed on peripheral blood. The receptors come from a human donor in a cohort sampled during active COVID-19. The CDR3 runs from the conserved cysteine through the conserved F or W. Fields, in order: V gene, J gene, D gene, clone size, CDR3 protein, CDR3 DNA. The D gene is left open where the match is weak. Size is omitted from some rows. Given values are once, few, many or a class for expanded clones.

v_call: TRBV6-1; j_call: TRBJ2-7; d_call: .; clone_size: .; cdr3_aa: CASSEAGLGDEQYF; cdr3_nt: TGTGCCAGCAGTGAAGCGGGGTTAGGGGACGAGCAGTACTTC
v_call: TRBV21-1; j_call: TRBJ1-2; d_call: .; clone_size: .; cdr3_aa: CASSLPPQNYGYTF; cdr3_nt: TGTGCCAGCAGCCTGCCGCCTCAGAACTATGGCTACACCTTC
v_call: TRBV27; j_call: TRBJ1-2; d_call: .; clone_size: .; cdr3_aa: CASRLTDNYGYTF; cdr3_nt: TGTGCCAGCAGGCTAACAGACAACTATGGCTACACCTTC
v_call: TRBV12-3/TRBV12-4; j_call: TRBJ1-2; d_call: .; clone_size: .; cdr3_aa: CASSTTNYGYTF; cdr3_nt: TGTGCCAGCAGTACAACTAACTATGGCTACACCTTC
v_call: TRBV6-1; j_call: TRBJ2-1; d_call: TRBD1; clone_size: .; cdr3_aa: CASSEAPGTGGDEQFF; cdr3_nt: TGTGCCAGCAGTGAAGCCCCCGGGACAGGGGGCGATGAGCAGTTCTTC
v_call: TRBV28; j_call: TRBJ1-2; d_call: .; clone_size: .; cdr3_aa: CASSLGREIGYTF; cdr3_nt: TGTGCCAGCAGTTTGGGCAGGGAAATCGGCTACACCTTC
v_call: TRBV6-5; j_call: TRBJ1-2; d_call: TRBD1; clone_size: .; cdr3_aa: CASSYFLRDRGDGYTF; cdr3_nt: TGTGCCAGCAGTTACTTCCTCCGGGACAGGGGTGATGGCTACACCTTC
v_call: TRBV6-1; j_call: TRBJ1-1; d_call: .; clone_size: .; cdr3_aa: CASSESVFLNANTEAFF; cdr3_nt: TGTGCCAGCAGTGAGAGCGTCTTCCTGAACGCGAACACTGAAGCTTTCTTT
v_call: TRBV10-3; j_call: TRBJ2-7; d_call: .; clone_size: few; cdr3_aa: CAISVSSYEQYF; cdr3_nt: TGTGCCATCAGTGTCAGCTCCTACGAGCAGTACTTC
v_call: TRBV4-2; j_call: TRBJ1-2; d_call: .; clone_size: .; cdr3_aa: CASRGQPYGYTF; cdr3_nt: TGTGCCAGCAGAGGACAGCCCTATGGCTACACCTTC
v_call: TRBV7-6; j_call: TRBJ2-1; d_call: .; clone_size: .; cdr3_aa: CASSPEVYNEQFF; cdr3_nt: TGTGCCAGCAGCCCAGAGGTATACAATGAGCAGTTCTTC
v_call: TRBV5-1; j_call: TRBJ1-6; d_call: .; clone_size: few; cdr3_aa: CASRGEVLTPLHF; cdr3_nt: TGCGCCAGCAGGGGAGAGGTTCTGACACCCCTCCACTTT
v_call: TRBV5-4; j_call: TRBJ1-1; d_call: .; clone_size: .; cdr3_aa: CASSLAGRRSTTEAFF; cdr3_nt: TGTGCCAGCAGCTTGGCGGGAAGGCGATCAACCACTGAAGCTTTCTTT
v_call: TRBV6-2/TRBV6-3; j_call: TRBJ2-7; d_call: .; clone_size: .; cdr3_aa: CASSYQDSPRFQYF; cdr3_nt: TGTGCCAGCAGTTACCAGGACAGCCCTCGGTTCCAGTACTTC
v_call: TRBV13; j_call: TRBJ2-1; d_call: .; clone_size: .; cdr3_aa: CASSQYTRKAGRTLGNEQFF; cdr3_nt: TGTGCCAGCAGCCAATACACGCGTAAGGCGGGGAGGACCCTGGGCAATGAGCAGTTCTTC
v_call: TRBV2; j_call: TRBJ2-5; d_call: TRBD2; clone_size: .; cdr3_aa: CASQTSGAQETQYF; cdr3_nt: TGTGCCAGCCAGACTAGCGGGGCCCAAGAGACCCAGTACTTC
v_call: TRBV7-5; j_call: TRBJ1-5; d_call: .; clone_size: few; cdr3_aa: CVRSIPGRWSNQPQHF; cdr3_nt: TGTGTCAGAAGCATCCCAGGGAGGTGGAGCAATCAGCCCCAGCATTTT
v_call: TRBV19; j_call: TRBJ1-5; d_call: .; clone_size: .; cdr3_aa: CASSTTGRTISNQPQHF; cdr3_nt: TGTGCCAGTAGTACCACCGGACGGACTATCTCCAATCAGCCCCAGCATTTT
v_call: TRBV10-3; j_call: TRBJ1-1; d_call: TRBD1; clone_size: .; cdr3_aa: CAISERGLDTEAFF; cdr3_nt: TGTGCCATCAGTGAAAGGGGGCTGGACACTGAAGCTTTCTTT
v_call: TRBV18; j_call: TRBJ1-1; d_call: TRBD1; clone_size: .; cdr3_aa: CASSLDREAFF; cdr3_nt: TGTGCCAGCTCACTGGACAGGGAAGCTTTCTTT